These T cell receptor beta chains were read from a single sample in a study of blood T cells in healthy people across ages. TCRdb reanalysed the 5' RACE reads using MiXCR and keeps one entry per CDR3 protein. Of some 930,000 distinct CDR3 sequences listed, about 27% were seen once; the top ten hold about 9.4%. The same data also went into a second study, on T cells of mothers and their children.

The source material was blood. Receptors originate from a middle-aged woman in good health. CDR3s include the opening cysteine and the closing phenylalanine or tryptophan. D genes are given only for firm matches. Some rows have no size entry. The others give once, few or many, or a class for an expanded clone.

V	J	size	D	CDR3	DNA
TRBV5-6	TRBJ2-3	.	TRBD2	CASSLERGLKTDTQYF	TGTGCCAGCAGCTTGGAGCGGGGGCTCAAAACAGATACGCAGTATTTT
TRBV7-9	TRBJ2-7	many	.	CASSYGIGGIPYEQYF	TGTGCCAGCAGCTACGGGATTGGGGGAATTCCGTACGAGCAGTACTTC
TRBV29-1	TRBJ2-1	many	TRBD2	CSVLAGSSYNEQFF	TGCAGCGTCTTAGCGGGGAGCTCCTACAATGAGCAGTTCTTC
TRBV14	TRBJ2-7	few	TRBD1	CASSQDLRTGNEQYF	TGTGCCAGCAGCCAAGATCTCAGGACAGGGAACGAGCAGTACTTC
TRBV4-1	TRBJ2-7	many	.	CASSHGGQHYEQYF	TGCGCCAGCAGCCATGGAGGACAGCACTACGAGCAGTACTTC
TRBV4-2	TRBJ1-2	many	TRBD1	CASSQAQGARGYTF	TGTGCCAGCAGCCAAGCTCAGGGGGCGCGTGGCTACACCTTC
TRBV3-1	TRBJ1-1	many	.	CASSQVTGHTEAFF	TGTGCCAGCAGCCAGGTTACGGGACACACTGAAGCTTTCTTT
TRBV2	TRBJ2-7	few	TRBD1	CASRRDRTSEQYF	TGTGCCAGCAGGCGGGACAGGACCTCCGAGCAGTACTTC
TRBV28	TRBJ2-1	many	.	CASSFRGDEQFF	TGTGCCAGCAGTTTTAGGGGGGATGAGCAGTTCTTC
TRBV2	TRBJ1-1	few	.	CASDDGRAKEAFF	TGTGCCAGCGACGACGGGAGGGCGAAGGAAGCTTTCTTT
TRBV12-3/TRBV12-4	TRBJ1-2	many	TRBD1	CASSRSDRDDGYTF	TGTGCCAGCAGCCGCTCGGACAGGGACGATGGCTACACCTTC
TRBV5-1	TRBJ2-1	.	TRBD2	CASSLRGGAENEQFF	TGCGCCAGCAGTTTACGGGGGGGTGCGGAAAATGAGCAGTTCTTC
TRBV20-1	TRBJ2-7	many	TRBD1	CSARDGTGSTYEQYF	TGCAGTGCTAGAGATGGGACAGGGTCAACCTACGAGCAGTACTTC
TRBV9	TRBJ1-2	.	.	CASSVADKNNYGYTF	TGTGCCAGCAGCGTAGCGGACAAAAATAACTATGGCTACACCTTC
TRBV5-6	TRBJ1-1	many	.	CASSSSQNMNTEAFF	TGTGCCAGCAGCTCCTCCCAGAACATGAACACTGAAGCTTTCTTT
TRBV5-1	TRBJ1-2	.	.	CASRREPPYGYTF	TGCGCCAGCCGTAGAGAACCCCCATATGGCTACACCTTC
TRBV7-2	TRBJ2-1	.	TRBD2	CASSGGFYNEQFF	TGTGCCAGCTCGGGGGGATTCTACAATGAGCAGTTCTTC
TRBV5-1	TRBJ1-5	.	.	CASSPRGAPNQPQHF	TGCGCCAGCAGCCCCCGAGGGGCGCCCAATCAGCCCCAGCATTTT
TRBV5-6	TRBJ2-3	.	.	CASSLSSTTDTQYF	TGTGCCAGCAGCTTAAGCAGCACCACAGATACGCAGTATTTT
TRBV29-1	TRBJ1-2	.	TRBD1	CSVEGPTGFYGYTF	TGCAGCGTTGAAGGCCCGACAGGGTTTTATGGCTACACCTTC
TRBV10-3	TRBJ1-1	.	TRBD1	CAISVGQGAAGEAFF	TGTGCCATCAGTGTCGGGCAGGGGGCAGCTGGTGAAGCTTTCTTT
TRBV7-3	TRBJ1-1	.	.	CASSDTSDTEAFF	TGTGCCAGCAGCGATACGTCCGACACTGAAGCTTTCTTT
TRBV24-1	TRBJ2-1	.	TRBD1	CATSAPGTGRASGSYNEQFF	TGTGCCACCAGTGCCCCCGGGACAGGCCGCGCTAGTGGGTCCTACAATGAGCAGTTCTTC
TRBV29-1	TRBJ2-1	.	TRBD2	CSTRAGGGEQFF	TGCAGCACAAGAGCGGGGGGCGGTGAGCAGTTCTTC
TRBV5-1	TRBJ2-7	many	TRBD1	CASSLGTGGSYEQYF	TGTGCCAGTAGTCTCGGGACAGGGGGCTCCTACGAGCAGTACTTC
TRBV29-1	TRBJ2-1	.	TRBD2	CSVDPAGGNEQFF	TGCAGCGTTGACCCAGCGGGGGGCAATGAGCAGTTCTTC
TRBV19	TRBJ1-5	.	.	CASSMGRLGLGAQHF	TGTGCCAGTAGTATGGGACGTCTTGGTTTAGGGGCCCAGCATTTT
TRBV5-1	TRBJ1-1	many	.	CASSPSRLRGFGKNTEAFF	TGCGCCAGCAGCCCCTCAAGGTTAAGGGGCTTTGGGAAGAACACTGAAGCTTTCTTT
TRBV12-3/TRBV12-4	TRBJ1-5	many	TRBD1	CASMQGGNQPQHF	TGTGCCAGCATGCAGGGGGGCAATCAGCCCCAGCATTTT
TRBV12-5	TRBJ1-2	many	.	CASGLGNTRVDYTF	TGTGCTAGTGGTTTGGGGAACACCCGAGTTGACTACACCTTC
TRBV7-9	TRBJ2-6	.	.	CASSLGGSAGANVRTF	TGTGCCAGCAGCTTAGGGGGGTCCGCTGGGGCCAACGTCCGGACTTTC
TRBV7-7	TRBJ2-2	few	.	CASSLSNGGAGELFF	TGTGCTAGCAGCCTATCCAACGGGGGCGCCGGGGAGCTGTTTTTT
TRBV4-1	TRBJ2-7	many	.	CASSQGLDNSYEQYF	TGCGCCAGCAGCCAAGGACTGGACAACTCCTACGAGCAGTACTTC
TRBV28	TRBJ2-4	.	.	CASSTRGGIGMVAKNIQYF	TGTGCCAGCAGTACCCGAGGCGGGATCGGTATGGTTGCCAAAAACATTCAGTACTTC
TRBV20-1	TRBJ2-7	many	.	CSAGPGNGEQYF	TGCAGTGCAGGCCCCGGGAACGGCGAGCAGTACTTC
TRBV7-9	TRBJ2-5	few	TRBD1	CASSTGGGETQYF	TGTGCCAGCAGCACAGGGGGTGGGGAGACCCAGTACTTC
TRBV20-1	TRBJ2-7	.	.	CSARDPESSYEQYF	TGCAGTGCTAGAGATCCGGAAAGCTCCTACGAGCAGTACTTC
TRBV12-3/TRBV12-4	TRBJ2-2	few	.	CASSSSTGLGGAGGELFF	TGTGCCAGCAGTTCCTCTACCGGCCTGGGGGGGGCCGGCGGGGAGCTGTTTTTT